This T cell receptor beta chain emerged from a study of identical twins (dated by TCRdb to 2015 to 2016). Notes on the research overall: To test whether fetal clonotypes persist, this study deep-sequenced TCR alpha and beta repertoires from monozygotic twins, from unrelated adults of various ages, and from cord blood. Replicate twin experiments were performed at different times using different library preparation protocols to rule out contamination.

All donors were healthy Caucasians. Three pairs of female monozygotic twins, all aged about 18 to 30 years, made up the twin cohort. Positive isolation kits from Invitrogen were used to isolate the CD4+ and CD8+ T cell populations. Regarding this clonotype: No cognate antigen has been identified for it. The sample holds no much larger clone one base away, and base qualities are not on file.

Libraries were constructed by 5' RACE. The data were produced on an Illumina HiSeq 2000. Template switching added a universal primer binding site, and the final cDNA carried a unique molecular identifier that allowed TCR cDNA molecules to be counted accurately. Specific primers in the conserved constant-segment region were used to synthesize first-strand cDNA for TCR alpha and beta chains. Each cDNA library was double barcoded, with a SMART-Mk sample barcode plus Illumina barcodes, to control for contamination. TruSeq adapter sequences and Illumina sample barcodes were added in two successive PCR steps. TCR alpha and beta cDNA libraries were sequenced on the Illumina HiSeq platform with custom primers. In the authors' own workflow: Unique molecular identifiers were extracted from raw reads with MiGEC, and CDR3 positions were determined with MiXCR. Recombination models were inferred per individual with the repgenHMM and IGoR tools using an EM algorithm. Shared clonotype analysis was performed with the tcR package in R, normalizing sharing by the product of cloneset sizes. Out-of-frame nonproductive sequences were analyzed to study raw recombination free of thymic and clonal selection effects. Through fastp at Q25 and MiXCR, TCRdb rebuilt clones from the public reads, retaining in-frame beta chains. One record per CDR3 amino acid sequence lists the most common genes and DNA. V and J calls and clone size were set by TCRdb, not the authors. For this sample the table gives fewer than 500,000 distinct CDR3 sequences, of which 20% to 30% were detected only once. Of the sample, 2.9% is held by the ten largest clones.

The CDR3 runs 14 residues from the cysteine to the phenylalanine. Here the CDR3 DNA is all that survives: 42 bases in frame from base 1. Per the germline V gene, SGHRS is the CDR1 and YFSETQ is the CDR2. V gives up 0 bases and J gives up 5 bases, and the segment between their germline ends measures 11 bases. Summary of the overall study and its limitations: Out-of-frame TCR alpha sharing in monozygotic twins was systematically underestimated by recombination models, whereas sharing between unrelated individuals was in agreement with the recombination models. Conclusions relied on cross-sectional statistical analysis, since the same donors could not be followed over many years. Invariant T cells such as MAIT and iNKT could partly confound zero-insertion analyses, though diverse VJ usage argued against this for most clonotypes. Abundant cord blood beta clonotypes carried fewer insertions; young adult naive repertoires showed a weaker similar trend, while memory repertoires showed none. Compared with coincidental sharing between unrelated individuals, out-of-frame TCR alpha sequences shared between twins showed an excess of sequences with low generation probability. The excess sharing between twins in beta out-of-frame sequences was weaker because fewer shared sequences reduced the signal-to-noise ratio.

These data are also associated with another study on T cells expressing NK-cell markers. The second study reports: In sorted CD3+CD56+NKG2C+, CD3+CD56+NKG2C- and CD3+CD56-NKG2C+ T-cell subsets from roughly 8 donors, TCR beta-chain repertoires were profiled. Of the eight sequenced donors, seven were found to be HCMV-seropositive and one was found to be HCMV-seronegative. In several experiments an anti-gammadeltaTCR antibody was added to restrict sorting to alphabetaTCR-expressing T cells. In roughly 6 donors, the dominant CD3+CD56+NKG2C+ clonotypes ranked among the top 10 CD8+ clonotypes, making up 1.0-7.0% of CD8+ T cells. Those dominant clonotypes were again the most abundant among CD3+CD56-NKG2C+ cells in a handful of donors, at about 25-60.1%. It remained unclear whether the expanded NKG2C-expressing T cell clones were specific for HCMV antigens. The study sequenced eight donors, all healthy volunteers chosen at random: three men and five women. HCMV-specific IgG was detected in serum with a commercial ELISA kit to determine HCMV serostatus. MIGEC handled demultiplexing of the reads and grouping by UMI, while MiTCR was used to assemble and quantify clonotypes. To remove erroneous sequences, TCR cDNA sequences were retained only when supported by two or more reads. The tcR package was used for downstream repertoire analysis, with clonotypes matched between fractions based on CDR3 nucleotide sequence plus V segment. VDJmatch was used to annotate antigen specificity against VDJdb, with one amino acid substitution allowed in CDR3.

Input material: CD4+ T cells sorted from blood. The clonotype originates from a woman aged 18 to 35 in good health. The chain links TRBV5-1 with TRBJ1-2; matching of 5 bases hints at TRBD1 as the D gene. The CDR3 protein is CASSLADRQYGYTF. The DNA is as follows: TGCGCCAGCAGCTTGGCCGACAGACAGTATGGCTACACCTTC. Joined to the reference TRBV5-1 and TRBJ1-2 proteins, this CDR3 gives the full variable domain: KAGVTQTPRYLIKTRGQQVTLSCSPISGHRSVSWYQQTPGQGLQFLFEYFSETQRNKGNFPGRFSGRQFSNSRSEMNVSTLELGDSALYLCASSLADRQYGYTFGSGTRLTVV.